This TCR beta chain was sequenced during a study of a mutant IDH1 vaccine in newly diagnosed glioma. Study in general: Patients received eight vaccinations in weeks 1, 3, 5, 7, 11, 15, 19, 23. Patients got their first vaccination 4-6 weeks after radiotherapy alone, or with temozolomide cycles.

The time point: week 23, last vaccination. The investigators gave 300 ug of mutant IDH1 20-mer peptide in each vaccine dose, together with topical imiquimod. Trimming cost V 7 bases and J 4 bases; bases outside gene matches: 8. Germline CDR1 SQVTM, CDR2 ANQGSEA. The CDR3 is 13 residues long. TCRdb's table, derived via immunoSEQ multiplex PCR, lists solely in-frame clones and lacks some. The sample carries tens of thousands of clones, about 75% recorded once. This clone was observed once. What it recognizes is unknown. This specimen consisted of PBMCs, obtained from a glioma patient whose treatment included an IDH1 peptide vaccine. The source of this sequence is a man over 45 with glioma. The chain combines TRBV29-1 with TRBJ2-5, with 8 bases aligning to TRBD2. The CDR3 DNA is TGCAGCGCCGAAGGGAGCGGGAGAGAGACCCAGTACTTC. This codes for CSAEGSGRETQYF.